These T cell receptor beta chains were read from a single sample in a study of T cells after somatic rescue of genetic block. Clones were read by immunoSEQ multiplex PCR, and TCRdb kept only the in-frame ones, dropping some. The data show about 9,100 clones, about 74% seen once. The sequencing sample was made of peripheral blood mononuclear cells (PBMCs). The receptors here all came from a boy aged 5-17 years. Each CDR3 is given with its conserved first and last residue. The order of the fields is D gene, V gene, clone size, J gene, CDR3 DNA, CDR3 protein. A D gene is named only where the DNA matches it firmly. Not every row has a clone size; where given, it reads once, few, many or a size class.

>.|TRBV4-2|few|TRBJ1-4
TGTGCCAGCAGCCAAGGTGTAACAGGCGGCGAAAAACTGTTTTTT
CASSQGVTGGEKLFF
>.|TRBV28|.|TRBJ1-2
TGTGCCAGCACCCCCCCAGGTTCTAACTATGGCTACACCTTC
CASTPPGSNYGYTF
>.|TRBV19|.|TRBJ1-2
TGTGCCAGTAGTCTCCGGGACCCTGAGTCATATGGCTACACCTTC
CASSLRDPESYGYTF
>.|TRBV7-9|.|TRBJ1-3
TGTGCCAGCAGCTTAGTACAGGGATTTGGAAACACCATATATTTT
CASSLVQGFGNTIYF
>.|TRBV28|.|TRBJ1-3
TGTGCCAGCAGTTGGGTACAGCTCTCTGGAAACACCATATATTTT
CASSWVQLSGNTIYF
>.|TRBV7-3|.|TRBJ1-1
TGTGCCAGCAGCTTAAAGGAGAACACTGAAGCTTTCTTT
CASSLKENTEAFF
>.|TRBV18|.|TRBJ1-4
TGTGCCAGCTCACCACCGTCCCCCCGTCTGGGAACTAATGAAAAACTGTTTTTT
CASSPPSPRLGTNEKLFF
>.|TRBV7-3|.|TRBJ2-3
TGTGCCAGCAGCTTAAGCGGCGCAGATACGCAGTATTTT
CASSLSGADTQYF
>.|TRBV6-5|few|TRBJ1-3
TGTGCCAGCAGTTACTCGGCCTCTGGAAACACCATATATTTT
CASSYSASGNTIYF
>TRBD1|TRBV5-1|.|TRBJ1-3
TGCGCCAGCAGCGCGGGACAGTACTCTGGAAACACCATATATTTT
CASSAGQYSGNTIYF
>TRBD1|TRBV5-4|once|TRBJ2-4
TGTGCCAGCAGCTCCCGACAGGGCGGTACGGTTCAAAACATTCAGTACTTC
CASSSRQGGTVQNIQYF
>TRBD1|TRBV29-1|once|TRBJ1-5
TGCAGCGTTCTACAGGGGGCCGGACAGCCCCAGCATTTT
CSVLQGAGQPQHF
>.|TRBV19|.|TRBJ1-1
TGTGCCAGTAGTGGCACAGGGAGCACTGAAGCTTTCTTT
CASSGTGSTEAFF
>.|TRBV20-1|.|TRBJ1-4
TGCAGTGCCCTAGCGAGGGAAAAACTGTTTTTT
CSALAREKLFF
>TRBD1|TRBV5-1|.|TRBJ2-4
TGCGCCAGCAGCCTGAATCTGGGACAGGGAGGGGGTAAAAACATTCAGTACTTC
CASSLNLGQGGGKNIQYF
>.|TRBV6-6|.|TRBJ2-5
TGTGCCAGCAGTTACCTTAAGGGGCAAGAGACCCAGTACTTC
CASSYLKGQETQYF
>.|TRBV4-1|.|TRBJ2-7
TGCGCCAGCAGCCAAGAGCCCCATTTAAATCAGTACTTC
CASSQEPHLNQYF
>TRBD1|TRBV6-5|once|TRBJ2-7
TGTGCCAGCAGTTCCTCGGGACAGGGGCATCACGAGCAGTACTTC
CASSSSGQGHHEQYF